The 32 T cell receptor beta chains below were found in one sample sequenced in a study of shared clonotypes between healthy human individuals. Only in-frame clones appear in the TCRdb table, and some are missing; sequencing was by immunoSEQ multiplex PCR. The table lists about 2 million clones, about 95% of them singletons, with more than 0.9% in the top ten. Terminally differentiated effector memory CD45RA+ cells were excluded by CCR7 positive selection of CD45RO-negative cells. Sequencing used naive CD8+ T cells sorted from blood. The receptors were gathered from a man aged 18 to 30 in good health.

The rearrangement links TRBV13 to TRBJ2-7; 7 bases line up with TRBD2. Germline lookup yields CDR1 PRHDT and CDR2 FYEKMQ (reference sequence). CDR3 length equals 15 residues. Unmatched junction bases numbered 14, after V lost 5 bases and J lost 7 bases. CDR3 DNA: TGTGCCAGCAGCAGAACAGCCGCCCTGGGAGGGGAGCAGTACTTC. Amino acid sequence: CASSRTAALGGEQYF.

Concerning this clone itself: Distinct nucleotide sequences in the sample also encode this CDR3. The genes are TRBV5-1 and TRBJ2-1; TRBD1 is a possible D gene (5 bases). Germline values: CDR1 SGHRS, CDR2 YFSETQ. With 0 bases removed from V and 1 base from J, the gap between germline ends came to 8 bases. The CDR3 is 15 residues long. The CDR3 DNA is TGCGCCAGCAGCTTGGATAGGGGATCCTACAATGAGCAGTTCTTC. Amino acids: CASSLDRGSYNEQFF.

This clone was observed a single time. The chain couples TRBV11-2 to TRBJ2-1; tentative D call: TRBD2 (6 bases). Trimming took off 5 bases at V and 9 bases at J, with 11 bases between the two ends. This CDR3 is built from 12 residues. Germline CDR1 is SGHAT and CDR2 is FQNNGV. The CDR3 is CASSPGVSEQFF. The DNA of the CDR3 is TGTGCCAGCAGCCCGGGGGTATCTGAGCAGTTCTTC.

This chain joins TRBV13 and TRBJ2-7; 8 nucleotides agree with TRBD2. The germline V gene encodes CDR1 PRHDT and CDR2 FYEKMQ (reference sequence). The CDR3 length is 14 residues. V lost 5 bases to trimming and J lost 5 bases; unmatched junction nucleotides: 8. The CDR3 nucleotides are TGTGCCAGCAGCAACCGGGGACTAGAAAACGAGCAGTACTTC. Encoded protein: CASSNRGLENEQYF.

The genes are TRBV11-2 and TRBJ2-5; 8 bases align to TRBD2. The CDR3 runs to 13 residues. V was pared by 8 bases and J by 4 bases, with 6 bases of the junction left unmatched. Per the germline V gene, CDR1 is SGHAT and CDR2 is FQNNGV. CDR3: CASSRGGLETQYF. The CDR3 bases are TGTGCCAGCTCCCGGGGGGGACTAGAGACCCAGTACTTC.

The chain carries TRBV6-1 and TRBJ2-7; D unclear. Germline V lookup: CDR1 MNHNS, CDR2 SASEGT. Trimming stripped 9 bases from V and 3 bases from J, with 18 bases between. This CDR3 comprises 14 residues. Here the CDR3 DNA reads TGTGCCAGTAGTCTCCTCATGGGCCACTACGAGCAGTACTTC. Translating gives CASSLLMGHYEQYF.

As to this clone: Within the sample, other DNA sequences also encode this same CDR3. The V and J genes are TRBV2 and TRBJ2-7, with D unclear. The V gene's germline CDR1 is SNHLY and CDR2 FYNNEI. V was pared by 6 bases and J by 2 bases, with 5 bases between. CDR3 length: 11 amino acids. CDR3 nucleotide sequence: TGTGCCAGCAGCGACCCCTACGAGCAGTACTTC. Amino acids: CASSDPYEQYF.

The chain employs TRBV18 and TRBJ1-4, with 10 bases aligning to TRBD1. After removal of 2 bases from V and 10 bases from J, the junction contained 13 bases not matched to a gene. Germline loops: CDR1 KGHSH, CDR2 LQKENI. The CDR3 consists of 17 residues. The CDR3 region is CASSPISADRGFRKLFF. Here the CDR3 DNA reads TGTGCCAGCTCACCAATCAGCGCGGACAGGGGGTTTCGAAAACTGTTTTTT.

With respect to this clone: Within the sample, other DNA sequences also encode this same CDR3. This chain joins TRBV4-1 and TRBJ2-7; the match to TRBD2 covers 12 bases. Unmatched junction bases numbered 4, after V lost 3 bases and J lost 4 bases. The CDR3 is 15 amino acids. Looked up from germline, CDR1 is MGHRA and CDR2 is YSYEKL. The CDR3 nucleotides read TGCGCCAGCAGCCAGGTGACTAGCGGGAGTTACGAGCAGTACTTC. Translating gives CASSQVTSGSYEQYF.

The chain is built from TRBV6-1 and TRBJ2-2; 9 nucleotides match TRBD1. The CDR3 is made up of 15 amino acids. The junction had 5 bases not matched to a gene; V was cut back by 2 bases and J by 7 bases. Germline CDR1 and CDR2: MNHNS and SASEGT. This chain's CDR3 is CASSERDRVNGELFF. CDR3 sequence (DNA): TGTGCCAGCAGTGAAAGGGACAGGGTAAACGGGGAGCTGTTTTTT.

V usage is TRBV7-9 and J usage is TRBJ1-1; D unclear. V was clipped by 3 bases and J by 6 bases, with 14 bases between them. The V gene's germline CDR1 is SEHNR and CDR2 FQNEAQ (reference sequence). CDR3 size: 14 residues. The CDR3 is CASSLGSLRAEAFF. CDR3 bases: TGTGCCAGCAGCTTGGGATCCCTGCGGGCTGAAGCTTTCTTT.

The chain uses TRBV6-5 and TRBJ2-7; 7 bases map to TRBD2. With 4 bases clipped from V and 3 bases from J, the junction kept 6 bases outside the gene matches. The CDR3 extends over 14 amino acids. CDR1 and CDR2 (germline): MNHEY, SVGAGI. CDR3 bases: TGTGCCAGCAGTTCACCTAGCGGTTACTACGAGCAGTACTTC. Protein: CASSSPSGYYEQYF.

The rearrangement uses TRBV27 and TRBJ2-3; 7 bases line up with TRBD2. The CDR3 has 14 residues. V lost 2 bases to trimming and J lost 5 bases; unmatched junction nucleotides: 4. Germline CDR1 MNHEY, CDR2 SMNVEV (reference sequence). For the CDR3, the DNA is TGTGCCAGCAGTTTAGTGGGAGGGGTAGATACGCAGTATTTT. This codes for CASSLVGGVDTQYF.

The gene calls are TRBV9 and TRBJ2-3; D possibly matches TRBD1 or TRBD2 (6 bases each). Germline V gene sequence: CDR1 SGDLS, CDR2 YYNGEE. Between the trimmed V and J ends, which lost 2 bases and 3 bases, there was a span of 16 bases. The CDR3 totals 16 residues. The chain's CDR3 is CASSVLGGGATDTQYF. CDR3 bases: TGTGCCAGCAGCGTCTTGGGGGGCGGGGCGACAGATACGCAGTATTTT. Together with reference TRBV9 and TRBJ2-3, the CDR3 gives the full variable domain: DSGVTQTPKHLITATGQRVTLRCSPRSGDLSVYWYQQSLDQGLQFLIQYYNGEERAKGNILERFSAQQFPDLHSELNLSSLELGDSALYFCASSVLGGGATDTQYFGPGTRLTVL.

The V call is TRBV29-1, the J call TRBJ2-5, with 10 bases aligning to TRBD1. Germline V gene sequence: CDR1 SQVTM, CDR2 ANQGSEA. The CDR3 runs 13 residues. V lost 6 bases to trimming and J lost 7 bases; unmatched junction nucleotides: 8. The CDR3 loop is CSVETGTGATQYF. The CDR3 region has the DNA TGCAGCGTGGAGACCGGGACAGGGGCGACCCAGTACTTC.

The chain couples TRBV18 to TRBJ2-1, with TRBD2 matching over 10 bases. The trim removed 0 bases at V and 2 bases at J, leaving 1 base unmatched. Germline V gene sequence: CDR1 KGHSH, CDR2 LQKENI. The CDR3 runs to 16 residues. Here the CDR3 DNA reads TGTGCCAGCTCACCACCCGGGACTAGCGCCTACAATGAGCAGTTCTTC. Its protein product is CASSPPGTSAYNEQFF.

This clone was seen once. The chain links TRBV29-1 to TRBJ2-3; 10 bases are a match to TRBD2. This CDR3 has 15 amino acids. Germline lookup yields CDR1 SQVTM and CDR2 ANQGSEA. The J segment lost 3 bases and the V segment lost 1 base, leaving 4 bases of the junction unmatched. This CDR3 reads CSVEASGSYTDTQYF. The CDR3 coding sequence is TGCAGCGTTGAAGCTAGCGGGAGCTATACAGATACGCAGTATTTT.

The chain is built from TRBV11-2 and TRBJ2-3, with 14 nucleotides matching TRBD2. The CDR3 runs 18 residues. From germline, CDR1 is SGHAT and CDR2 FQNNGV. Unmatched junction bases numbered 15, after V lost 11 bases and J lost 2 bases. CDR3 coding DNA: TGTGCCGGATCTCACGCGACTAGCGGGAGGGATCCCACAGATACGCAGTATTTT. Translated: CAGSHATSGRDPTDTQYF.

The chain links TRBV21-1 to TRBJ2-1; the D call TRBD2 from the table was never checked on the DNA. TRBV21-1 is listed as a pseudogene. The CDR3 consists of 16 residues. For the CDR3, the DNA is TGTGCCAGCAGCGAAGGTATAGCGGGAGCCTACAATGAGCAGTTCTTC. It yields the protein CASSEGIAGAYNEQFF.

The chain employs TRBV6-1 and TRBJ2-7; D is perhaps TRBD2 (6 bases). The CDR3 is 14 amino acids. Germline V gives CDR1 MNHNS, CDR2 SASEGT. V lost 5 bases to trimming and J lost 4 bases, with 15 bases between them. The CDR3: CASSFSAAGYEQYF. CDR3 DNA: TGTGCCAGCAGTTTTTCCGCGGCGGGGTACGAGCAGTACTTC.

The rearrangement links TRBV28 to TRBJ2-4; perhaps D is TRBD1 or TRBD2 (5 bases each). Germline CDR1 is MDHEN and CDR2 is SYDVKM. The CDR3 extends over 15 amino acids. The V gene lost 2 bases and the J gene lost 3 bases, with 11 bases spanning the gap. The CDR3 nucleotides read TGTGCCAGCAGTTTAGACCTGAGGGGCAAAAACATTCAGTACTTC. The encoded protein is CASSLDLRGKNIQYF. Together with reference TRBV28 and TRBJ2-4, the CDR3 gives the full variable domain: DVKVTQSSRYLVKRTGEKVFLECVQDMDHENMFWYRQDPGLGLRLIYFSYDVKMKEKGDIPEGYSVSREKKERFSLILESASTNQTSMYLCASSLDLRGKNIQYFGAGTRLSVL.

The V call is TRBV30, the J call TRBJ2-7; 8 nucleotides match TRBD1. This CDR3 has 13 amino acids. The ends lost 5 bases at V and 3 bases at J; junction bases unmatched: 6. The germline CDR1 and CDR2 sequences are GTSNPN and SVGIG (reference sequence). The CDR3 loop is CAWDQGAGYEQYF. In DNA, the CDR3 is TGTGCCTGGGACCAGGGGGCAGGCTACGAGCAGTACTTC.

The CDR3 loop is CSYRLPSYNEQFF. CDR3 DNA sequence: TGCTCGTACAGGTTGCCGTCCTACAATGAGCAGTTCTTC. The rearrangement links TRBV29-1 to TRBJ2-1; D is perhaps TRBD1 (5 bases). Germline V gene lookup returns CDR1 SQVTM and CDR2 ANQGSEA. This CDR3 region has 13 residues.

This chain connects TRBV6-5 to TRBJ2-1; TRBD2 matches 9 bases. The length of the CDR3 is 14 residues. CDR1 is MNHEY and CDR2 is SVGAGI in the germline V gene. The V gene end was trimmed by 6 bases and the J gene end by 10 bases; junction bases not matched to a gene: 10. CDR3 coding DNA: TGTGCCAGCAGCGCTAGCGGGACCGGGTGGGAGCAGTTCTTC. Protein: CASSASGTGWEQFF.

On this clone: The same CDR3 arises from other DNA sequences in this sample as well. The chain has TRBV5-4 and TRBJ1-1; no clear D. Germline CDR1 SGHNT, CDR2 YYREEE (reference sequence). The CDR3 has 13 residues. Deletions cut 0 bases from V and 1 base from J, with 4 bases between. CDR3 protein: CASSLGPNTEAFF. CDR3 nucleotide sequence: TGTGCCAGCAGCTTGGGACCGAACACTGAAGCTTTCTTT.

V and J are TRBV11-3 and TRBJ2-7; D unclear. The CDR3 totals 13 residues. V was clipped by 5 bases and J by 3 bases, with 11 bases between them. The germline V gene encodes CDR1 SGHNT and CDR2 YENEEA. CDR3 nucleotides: TGTGCCAGCAGCCAAAGTGCAAGCTACGAGCAGTACTTC. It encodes CASSQSASYEQYF.

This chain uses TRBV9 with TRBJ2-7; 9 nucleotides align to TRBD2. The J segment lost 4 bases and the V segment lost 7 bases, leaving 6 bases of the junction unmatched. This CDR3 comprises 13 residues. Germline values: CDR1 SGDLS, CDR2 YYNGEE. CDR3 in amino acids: CASGNSGSYEQYF. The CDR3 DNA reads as TGTGCCAGCGGAAATAGCGGGAGTTACGAGCAGTACTTC.

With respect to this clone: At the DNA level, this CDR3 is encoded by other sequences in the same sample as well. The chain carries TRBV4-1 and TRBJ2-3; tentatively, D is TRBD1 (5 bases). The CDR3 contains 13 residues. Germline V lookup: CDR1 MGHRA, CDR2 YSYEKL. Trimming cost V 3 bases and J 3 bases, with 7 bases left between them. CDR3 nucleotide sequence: TGCGCCAGCAGCCAGGGGCGAACAGATACGCAGTATTTT. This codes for CASSQGRTDTQYF.

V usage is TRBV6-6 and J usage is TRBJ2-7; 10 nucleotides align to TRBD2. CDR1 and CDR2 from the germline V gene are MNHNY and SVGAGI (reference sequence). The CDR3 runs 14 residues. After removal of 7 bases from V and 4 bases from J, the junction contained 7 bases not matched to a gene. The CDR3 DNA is TGTGCCAGCAAACCGGGACTAGCGTCTTACGAGCAGTACTTC. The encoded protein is CASKPGLASYEQYF.

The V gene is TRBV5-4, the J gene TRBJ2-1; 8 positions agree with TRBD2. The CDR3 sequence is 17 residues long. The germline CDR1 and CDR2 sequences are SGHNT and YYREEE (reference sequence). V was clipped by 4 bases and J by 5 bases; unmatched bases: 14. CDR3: CASSIPGLDVPHNEQFF. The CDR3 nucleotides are TGTGCCAGCAGCATACCGGGACTAGATGTCCCCCACAATGAGCAGTTCTTC.

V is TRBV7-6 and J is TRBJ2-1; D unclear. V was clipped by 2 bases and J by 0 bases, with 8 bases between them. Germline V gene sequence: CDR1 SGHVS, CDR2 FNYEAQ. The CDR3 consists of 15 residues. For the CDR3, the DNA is TGTGCCAGCAGCTTACTATTAAGCTCCTACAATGAGCAGTTCTTC. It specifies CASSLLLSSYNEQFF.

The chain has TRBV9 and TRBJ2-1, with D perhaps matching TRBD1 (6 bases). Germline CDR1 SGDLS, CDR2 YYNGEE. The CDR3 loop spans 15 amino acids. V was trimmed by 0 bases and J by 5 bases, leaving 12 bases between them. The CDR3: CASSVGTAPHNEQFF. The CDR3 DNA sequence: TGTGCCAGCAGCGTAGGGACAGCGCCCCACAATGAGCAGTTCTTC.